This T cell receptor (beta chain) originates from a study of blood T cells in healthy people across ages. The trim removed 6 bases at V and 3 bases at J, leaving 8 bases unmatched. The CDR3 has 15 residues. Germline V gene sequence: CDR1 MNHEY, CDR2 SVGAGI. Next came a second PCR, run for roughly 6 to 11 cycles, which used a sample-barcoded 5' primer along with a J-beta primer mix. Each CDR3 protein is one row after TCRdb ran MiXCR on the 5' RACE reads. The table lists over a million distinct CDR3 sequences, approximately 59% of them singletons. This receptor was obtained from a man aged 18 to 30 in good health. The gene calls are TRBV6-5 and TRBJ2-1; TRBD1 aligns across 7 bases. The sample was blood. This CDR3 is CASSPNGQVYNEQFF. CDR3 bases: TGTGCCAGCAGCCCCAACGGACAGGTCTACAATGAGCAGTTCTTC.